Each of the 26 T cell receptor beta chains below was sequenced from the same sample in a study of CXCR3-negative and CXCR3-positive naive CD8 T cells. Preparation of TRB cDNA libraries relied on 5' RACE carrying UMI labels. Reprocessing the 5' RACE reads, TCRdb reports a single entry for every CDR3 protein and omits DNA. In total, the table holds about 130,000 distinct CDR3 sequences. The material sequenced was naive CXCR3- CD8+ T cells from blood. Noted subset: CD45RO-CCR7+CD27+CD95- naive CD8+ T cells lacking CXCR3 (TNR3-). Receptor source: a human donor in good health. Some clones in this sample may be carry-over from other donors' samples.

This sequence joins TRBV6-5 and TRBJ2-1; checking the TCRdb D call of TRBD2 is not possible without DNA. The CDR3 length is 15 residues. Germline assignment: CDR1 MNHEY and CDR2 SVGAGI. This CDR3 is CASRPAPSGYNEQFF.

The rearrangement joins TRBV4-3 to TRBJ2-3. There are 15 residues in the CDR3. Germline lookup yields CDR1 LGHNA and CDR2 YSLEER. The chain's CDR3 is CASSQWSSSTDTQYF.

The V call is TRBV9, the J call TRBJ2-3; TCRdb selects TRBD2, and the lack of DNA leaves this call unchecked. This CDR3 is built from 16 residues. Looked up from germline, CDR1 is SGDLS and CDR2 is YYNGEE. The CDR3 sequence: CASSVAASGGTDTQYF.

The CDR3 sequence is CASYQTVHQGAIHEQYF. The chain carries TRBV28 and TRBJ2-7; TCRdb picks TRBD1, but there is no DNA to check that call. Germline V gene sequence: CDR1 MDHEN, CDR2 SYDVKM. There are 17 residues in the CDR3.

This chain joins TRBV7-9 and TRBJ2-7; TCRdb picks TRBD2, but there is no DNA to check that call. CDR1 SEHNR and CDR2 FQNEAQ come from the germline V gene (reference sequence). There are 14 residues in the CDR3. The CDR3 loop is CATSESGLTHEQYF.

V and J are TRBV9 and TRBJ1-2. This CDR3 has 15 residues. Germline-derived CDR1 and CDR2 are SGDLS and YYNGEE. The CDR3 here is CASSEAGTFNYGYTF.

V gene TRBV14 combines with J gene TRBJ1-4. Germline CDR1 reads SGHDN; CDR2 reads FVKESK. There are 17 residues in the CDR3. The CDR3 is CASSQDPSGRIREKLFF.

CDR3 region: CSVEDRRTELEAFF. The V and J genes are TRBV29-1 and TRBJ1-1; the TCRdb D gene call, TRBD1, has no DNA to confirm it. Per the germline V gene, CDR1 is SQVTM and CDR2 is ANQGSEA. The CDR3 consists of 14 residues.

V and J are TRBV2 and TRBJ2-1; TCRdb lists TRBD2, though no DNA is available to test this call. The germline gives CDR1 SNHLY, CDR2 FYNNEI. The CDR3 spans 18 residues. The CDR3 sequence: CASSARGQRFSSYNEQFF.

The chain uses TRBV29-1 and TRBJ2-3. The CDR3 totals 15 residues. Germline V gene lookup returns CDR1 SQVTM and CDR2 ANQGSEA. The CDR3 here is CSVDRPFTSTDTQYF.

The J gene is TRBJ2-7, the V gene TRBV5-1; TCRdb selects TRBD1, and the lack of DNA leaves this call unchecked. Per the germline V gene, CDR1 is SGHRS and CDR2 is YFSETQ. CDR3 length equals 15 residues. CDR3: CASTPGGVSANEQYF.

The J gene is TRBJ2-1, the V gene TRBV29-1; absent DNA, TCRdb's TRBD1 call cannot be checked. The CDR3 consists of 15 residues. CDR1 is SQVTM, CDR2 ANQGSEA, per germline. CDR3 sequence reads: CSATGQTAYYNEQFF.

The chain carries TRBV7-9 and TRBJ1-1; no DNA is available, so the TRBD1 call from TCRdb remains unchecked. CDR1 and CDR2 (germline): SEHNR, FQNEAQ (reference sequence). The CDR3 covers 13 residues. The CDR3 protein is CASRSSPWAEAFF.

CDR3 residues: CASSASGNTIYF. The J gene is TRBJ1-3, the V gene TRBV9. The CDR3 runs to 12 residues. Looked up from germline, CDR1 is SGDLS and CDR2 is YYNGEE. The variable domain in full, completed from reference TRBV9 and TRBJ1-3, reads DSGVTQTPKHLITATGQRVTLRCSPRSGDLSVYWYQQSLDQGLQFLIQYYNGEERAKGNILERFSAQQFPDLHSELNLSSLELGDSALYFCASSASGNTIYFGEGSWLTVV.

The chain combines TRBV7-3 with TRBJ2-2. The CDR3 extends over 14 amino acids. Per germline, CDR1 SGHTA and CDR2 FQGTGA. The CDR3 reads CASSLNGHTGELFF.

The chain carries TRBV20-1 and TRBJ1-1. The CDR3 totals 12 residues. Germline lookup yields CDR1 DFQATT and CDR2 SNEGSKA (reference sequence). CDR3 sequence reads: CSARRGGTEAFF.

This chain links TRBV14 with TRBJ2-1; checking the TCRdb D call of TRBD2 is not possible without DNA. The CDR3 has 19 residues. Germline assignment: CDR1 SGHDN and CDR2 FVKESK. CDR3 in amino acids: CASSQDSRVAGVYWNEQFF.

This chain uses TRBV13 with TRBJ2-7; the D call from TCRdb, TRBD2, cannot be confirmed without DNA. The CDR3 runs to 15 residues. CDR1 and CDR2 (germline): PRHDT, FYEKMQ (reference sequence). CDR3 amino acids: CASSSPAGGDDEQYF.

The chain is built from TRBV4-3 and TRBJ2-3; the D gene TCRdb calls, TRBD2, cannot be checked with no DNA. Per the germline V gene, CDR1 is LGHNA and CDR2 is YSLEER. The CDR3 contains 16 residues. The CDR3 loop is CASSQAAGSTTDTQYF.

This chain links TRBV29-1 with TRBJ2-7; lacking DNA, the TRBD1 call made by TCRdb goes unchecked. The CDR3 totals 14 residues. Germline V gene data show CDR1 as SQVTM and CDR2 as ANQGSEA. This CDR3 reads CSVYPVGTGGEQYF.

The chain links TRBV28 to TRBJ2-5; the TCRdb D gene call, TRBD2, has no DNA to confirm it. This CDR3 is built from 15 residues. Looked up from germline, CDR1 is MDHEN and CDR2 is SYDVKM. Here the CDR3 reads CASSFGLAGVETQYF.

This chain uses TRBV27 with TRBJ2-7; TCRdb reports TRBD1, a call that lacks DNA to check it against. The length of the CDR3 is 14 residues. Looked up from germline, CDR1 is MNHEY and CDR2 is SMNVEV (reference sequence). CDR3 sequence reads: CASSWDRDHYEQYF.

CDR3 residues: CASSPGHENTGELFF. The chain has TRBV5-6 and TRBJ2-2; TCRdb picks TRBD1, but there is no DNA to check that call. CDR1 is SGHDT, CDR2 YYEEEE, per germline. CDR3 length equals 15 residues.

The genes are TRBV9 and TRBJ1-2; TCRdb names TRBD1, which stays unverified in the absence of DNA. This CDR3 has 16 residues. Germline V lookup: CDR1 SGDLS, CDR2 YYNGEE. CDR3 loop: CASSPTGTGGGYGYTF.

This chain joins TRBV6-6 and TRBJ2-1. Germline CDR1 reads MNHNY; CDR2 reads SVGAGI (reference sequence). This CDR3 contains 13 residues. This CDR3 is CATCGRSYNEQFF.

The CDR3 sequence: CASSQDLRTGGVDEQFF. The rearrangement links TRBV4-2 to TRBJ2-1; TCRdb's assignment of TRBD1 cannot be checked, as there is no DNA. The CDR3 runs 17 residues. Looked up from germline, CDR1 is LGHNA and CDR2 is YNFKEQ.